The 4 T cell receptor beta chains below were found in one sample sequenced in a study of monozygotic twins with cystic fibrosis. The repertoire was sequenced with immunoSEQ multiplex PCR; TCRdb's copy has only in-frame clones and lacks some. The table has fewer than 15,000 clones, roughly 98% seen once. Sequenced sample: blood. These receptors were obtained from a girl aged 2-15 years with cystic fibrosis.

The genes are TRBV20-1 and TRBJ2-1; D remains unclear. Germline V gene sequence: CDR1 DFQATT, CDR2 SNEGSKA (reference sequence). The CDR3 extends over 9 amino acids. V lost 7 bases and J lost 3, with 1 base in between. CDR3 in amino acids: CSVYNEQFF. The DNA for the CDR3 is TGCAGTGTCTACAATGAGCAGTTCTTC.

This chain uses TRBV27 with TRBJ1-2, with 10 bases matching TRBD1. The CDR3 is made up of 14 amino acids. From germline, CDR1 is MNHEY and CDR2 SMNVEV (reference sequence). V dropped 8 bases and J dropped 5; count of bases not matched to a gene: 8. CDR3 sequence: CASGQGGYGYGYTF. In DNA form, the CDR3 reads TGTGCCAGCGGACAGGGGGGTTATGGATATGGCTACACCTTC.

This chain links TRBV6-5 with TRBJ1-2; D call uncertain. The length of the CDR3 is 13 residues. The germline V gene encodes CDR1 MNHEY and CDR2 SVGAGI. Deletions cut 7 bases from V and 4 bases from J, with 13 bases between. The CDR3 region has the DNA TGTGCCAGCACAGAGGGAGAGGGCTATGGCTACACCTTC. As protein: CASTEGEGYGYTF.

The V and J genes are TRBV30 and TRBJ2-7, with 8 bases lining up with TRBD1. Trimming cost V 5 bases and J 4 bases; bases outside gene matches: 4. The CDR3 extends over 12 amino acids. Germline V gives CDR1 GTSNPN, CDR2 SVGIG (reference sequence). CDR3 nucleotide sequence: TGTGCCTGGGACAGGGGTGCGTACGAGCAGTACTTC. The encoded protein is CAWDRGAYEQYF.